A selection of T cell receptor beta chains follows, all from one sample in a study of PD-1 blockade in classical Hodgkin lymphoma. Libraries were prepared by immunoSEQ multiplex PCR; TCRdb keeps only in-frame clonotypes and omits some of them. The table lists roughly 2,500 clones, under 65% of them singletons, with about 44% in the top ten. The sequencing here drew on CD8+ T cells from blood, taken before the fourth cycle of nivolumab. These receptor sequences come from a human donor with classical Hodgkin lymphoma. CDR3s include the opening cysteine and the closing phenylalanine or tryptophan. D genes are given only for firm matches. Some rows have no size entry. The others give once, few or many, or a class for an expanded clone.

v_call	j_call	d_call	clone_size	cdr3_nt	cdr3_aa
TRBV11-1	TRBJ1-1	.	.	TGTGCCAGCAGCTATACAGAGAACACTGAAGCTTTCTTT	CASSYTENTEAFF
TRBV11-2	TRBJ2-2	.	.	TGTGCCAGCAGCTTAGGAGGGGTCCGCACCGGGGAGCTGTTTTTT	CASSLGGVRTGELFF
TRBV25-1	TRBJ1-2	TRBD1	.	TGTGCCAGCAGTTTCTCGACAGGGCTGCTCGGCTACACCTTC	CASSFSTGLLGYTF
TRBV6-5	TRBJ2-2	.	.	TGTGCCAGCAGCGGGTCCGGGGAGCTGTTTTTT	CASSGSGELFF
TRBV19	TRBJ2-3	.	.	TGTGCTTCTAACCAGGCGGGTGGAGGGGGGGCGGACACAGATACGCAGTATTTT	CASNQAGGGGADTDTQYF
TRBV19	TRBJ2-3	.	.	TGTGCCAGTAGCCATACGGCGGGGGCAGGAGATACGCAGTATTTT	CASSHTAGAGDTQYF
TRBV10-3	TRBJ1-5	.	.	TGTGCCATCATGGTGGATCCGGGGCAGCCCCAGCATTTT	CAIMVDPGQPQHF
TRBV27	TRBJ2-2	.	.	TGTGCCAGCAGTTTATCGAACTATAACACCGGGGAGCTGTTTTTT	CASSLSNYNTGELFF
TRBV5-4	TRBJ2-7	.	.	TGTGCCAGCAGCTCCGCAACGGGACTGGTAGTTTATGGGCAGTACTTC	CASSSATGLVVYGQYF
TRBV6-5	TRBJ1-2	.	.	TGTGCCAGCAGTTACCTGGCAGGATCTAACTATGGCTACACCTTC	CASSYLAGSNYGYTF
TRBV2	TRBJ2-1	.	.	TGTGCCAGCAGTGAACCCCTCGGGACGGAATACAATGAGCAGTTCTTC	CASSEPLGTEYNEQFF
TRBV7-9	TRBJ1-1	.	few	TGTGCCAGCAGCATAAGAGACGGGACGGTTGAAGCTTTCTTT	CASSIRDGTVEAFF
TRBV27	TRBJ1-1	TRBD1	.	TGTGCCAGCAGTTTTCAGGGGGTTGGCACTGAAGCTTTCTTT	CASSFQGVGTEAFF
TRBV5-4	TRBJ1-3	.	.	TGTGCCAGCAGCCGACAGTCCGACTCTGGAAACACCATATATTTT	CASSRQSDSGNTIYF
TRBV2	TRBJ1-4	TRBD1	large	TGTGCCAGCAGTGGGGACAGGTCCCCCCCATATCATGAAAAACTGTTTTTT	CASSGDRSPPYHEKLFF
TRBV7-9	TRBJ1-2	.	few	TGTGCCAGCAGACCAGGACAGCCCGCTAGGTATGGCTACACCTTC	CASRPGQPARYGYTF
TRBV28	TRBJ2-7	.	medium-sized	TGTGCCAGCAGTACCGCCTGGTCAGTGAGCTCCTACGAGCAGTACTTC	CASSTAWSVSSYEQYF
TRBV28	TRBJ1-4	.	.	TGTGCCAGCCCGAGGGGGATTGAAAAACTGTTTTTT	CASPRGIEKLFF
TRBV5-5	TRBJ1-2	.	few	TGTGCCAGCAGCTTGGAGGGGACATCCTACTATGGCTACACCTTC	CASSLEGTSYYGYTF
TRBV6-1	TRBJ1-1	.	.	TGTGCCATCCGCTTAGGAGTTTACACTGAAGCTTTCTTT	CAIRLGVYTEAFF
TRBV18	TRBJ2-7	TRBD1	.	TGTGCCAGCTCACCCCGACAGGGACCTATTTACGAGCAGTACTTC	CASSPRQGPIYEQYF
TRBV11-2	TRBJ2-3	TRBD2	.	TGTGCCAGCTCCACTTCGGGACTAGCGGGGGGGGCCCCAGATACGCAGTATTTT	CASSTSGLAGGAPDTQYF
TRBV7-8	TRBJ1-1	TRBD1	.	TGTGCCAGCATTTACAGGGGTGAAGCTTTCTTT	CASIYRGEAFF
TRBV9	TRBJ1-1	.	medium-sized	TGTGCCAGCAGCGTAGAGTCAGGGGCCGATGAAGCTTTCTTT	CASSVESGADEAFF
TRBV6-1	TRBJ2-7	.	few	TGTGCCACACTGGGGGGGCATGAGCAGTACTTC	CATLGGHEQYF
TRBV2	TRBJ1-6	.	few	TGTGCCAGCAGCCACTTACTGGGGGGGAATTCACCCCTCCACTTT	CASSHLLGGNSPLHF
TRBV28	TRBJ2-7	.	.	TGTGCCAGCAGTTTAACCTTAAACAGGGACGAGAACGAGCAGTACTTC	CASSLTLNRDENEQYF
TRBV4-3	TRBJ2-7	TRBD2	.	TGCGCCAGCAGCCAAGCACTAGCGGCCTATTACGAGCAGTACTTC	CASSQALAAYYEQYF
TRBV5-6	TRBJ1-1	.	few	TGTGCCAGCAGCTTGGGGGGGACCCGTGAAGCTTTCTTT	CASSLGGTREAFF